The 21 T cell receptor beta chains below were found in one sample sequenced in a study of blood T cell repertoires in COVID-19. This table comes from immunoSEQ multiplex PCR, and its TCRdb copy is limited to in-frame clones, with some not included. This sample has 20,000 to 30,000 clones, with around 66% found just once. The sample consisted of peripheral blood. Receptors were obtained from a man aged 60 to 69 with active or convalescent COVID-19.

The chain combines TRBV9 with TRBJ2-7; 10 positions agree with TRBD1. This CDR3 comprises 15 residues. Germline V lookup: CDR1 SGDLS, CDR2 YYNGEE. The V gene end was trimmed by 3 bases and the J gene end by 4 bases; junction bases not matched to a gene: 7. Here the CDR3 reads CASSEGQGSFYEQYF. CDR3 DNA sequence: TGTGCCAGCAGCGAGGGACAGGGGAGCTTTTACGAGCAGTACTTC.

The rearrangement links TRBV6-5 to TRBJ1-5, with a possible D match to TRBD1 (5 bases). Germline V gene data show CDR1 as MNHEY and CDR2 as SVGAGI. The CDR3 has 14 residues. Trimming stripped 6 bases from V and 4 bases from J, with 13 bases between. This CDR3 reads CASRQGGVNQPQHF. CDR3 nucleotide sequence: TGTGCCAGCAGGCAAGGAGGGGTTAATCAGCCCCAGCATTTT.

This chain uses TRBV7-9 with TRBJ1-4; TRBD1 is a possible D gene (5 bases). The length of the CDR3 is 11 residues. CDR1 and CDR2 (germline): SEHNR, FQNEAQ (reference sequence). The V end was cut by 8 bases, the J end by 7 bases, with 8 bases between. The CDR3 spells CASWGGEKLFF. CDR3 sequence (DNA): TGTGCCAGCTGGGGGGGTGAAAAACTGTTTTTT.

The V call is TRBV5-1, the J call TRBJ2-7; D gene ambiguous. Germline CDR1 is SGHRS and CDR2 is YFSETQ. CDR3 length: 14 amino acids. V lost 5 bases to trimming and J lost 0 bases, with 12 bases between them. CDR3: CASRPDTLSYEQYF. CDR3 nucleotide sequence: TGCGCCAGCAGACCTGACACTCTCTCCTACGAGCAGTACTTC.

In DNA, the CDR3 is TGTGCCAGCAGCCAAGAAGTTTCGGGGGTTGAGACCCAGTACTTC. It codes for CASSQEVSGVETQYF. This rearrangement joins TRBV3-1 (or the pseudogene TRBV3-2) to TRBJ2-5, with D perhaps TRBD2 (6 bases). Germline V gives CDR1 LGHDT, CDR2 YNNKEL (reference sequence). Trimming stripped 0 bases from V and 5 bases from J, with 13 bases between. This CDR3 region has 15 residues.

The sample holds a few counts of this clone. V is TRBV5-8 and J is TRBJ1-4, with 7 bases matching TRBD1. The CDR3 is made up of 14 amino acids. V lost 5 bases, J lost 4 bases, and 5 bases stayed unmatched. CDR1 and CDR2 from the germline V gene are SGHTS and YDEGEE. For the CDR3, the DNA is TGTGCCAGCAGTAAGGGACAGCATAATGAAAAACTGTTTTTT. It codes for CASSKGQHNEKLFF. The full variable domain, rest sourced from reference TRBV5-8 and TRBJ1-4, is EAGVTQSPTHLIKTRGQQATLRCSPISGHTSVYWYQQALGLGLQFLLWYDEGEERNRGNFPPRFSGRQFPNYSSELNVNALELEDSALYLCASSKGQHNEKLFFGSGTQLSVL.

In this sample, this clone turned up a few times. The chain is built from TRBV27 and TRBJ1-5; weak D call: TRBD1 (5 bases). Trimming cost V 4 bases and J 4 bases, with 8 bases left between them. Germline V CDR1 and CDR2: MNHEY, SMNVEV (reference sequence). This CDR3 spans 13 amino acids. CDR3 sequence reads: CASSWQGNQPQHF. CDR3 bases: TGTGCCAGCAGTTGGCAGGGTAATCAGCCCCAGCATTTT.

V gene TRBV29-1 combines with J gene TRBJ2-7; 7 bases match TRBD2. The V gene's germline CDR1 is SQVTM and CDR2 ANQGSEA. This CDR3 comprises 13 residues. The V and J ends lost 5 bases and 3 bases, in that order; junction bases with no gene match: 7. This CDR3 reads CSVLAGVFYEQYF. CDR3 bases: TGCAGCGTTTTGGCGGGGGTGTTCTACGAGCAGTACTTC.

The CDR3 DNA reads TGTGCCTGGAGTAGGACATCAGGAAAACTGTTTTTT. Protein sequence: CAWSRTSGKLFF. The chain is built from TRBV30 and TRBJ1-4, with D tentatively TRBD1 (5 bases). V was clipped by 2 bases and J by 10 bases, with 11 bases between them. The CDR3 loop spans 12 amino acids. From germline, CDR1 is GTSNPN and CDR2 SVGIG (reference sequence).

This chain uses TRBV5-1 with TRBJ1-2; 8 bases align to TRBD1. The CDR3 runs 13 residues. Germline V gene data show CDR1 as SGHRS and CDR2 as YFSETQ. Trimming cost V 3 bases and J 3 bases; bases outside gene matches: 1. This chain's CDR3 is CASSSQGDYGYTF. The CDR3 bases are TGCGCCAGCAGCTCACAGGGGGACTATGGCTACACCTTC.

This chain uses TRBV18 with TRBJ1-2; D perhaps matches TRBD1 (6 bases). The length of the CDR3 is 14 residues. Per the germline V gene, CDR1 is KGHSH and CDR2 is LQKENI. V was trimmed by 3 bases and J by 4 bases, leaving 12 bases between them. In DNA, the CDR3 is TGTGCCAGCTCACCGGGGGGGCCAATCTATGGCTACACCTTC. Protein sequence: CASSPGGPIYGYTF.

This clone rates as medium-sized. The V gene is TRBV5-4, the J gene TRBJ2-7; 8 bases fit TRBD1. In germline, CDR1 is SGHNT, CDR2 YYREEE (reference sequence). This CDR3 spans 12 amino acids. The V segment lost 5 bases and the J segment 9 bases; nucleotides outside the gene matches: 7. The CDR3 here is CASSLGQGGQYF. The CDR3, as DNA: TGTGCCAGCAGTTTAGGACAGGGAGGGCAGTACTTC. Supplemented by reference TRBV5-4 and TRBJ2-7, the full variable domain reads ETGVTQSPTHLIKTRGQQVTLRCSSQSGHNTVSWYQQALGQGPQFIFQYYREEENGRGNFPPRFSGLQFPNYSSELNVNALELDDSALYLCASSLGQGGQYFGPGTRLTVT.

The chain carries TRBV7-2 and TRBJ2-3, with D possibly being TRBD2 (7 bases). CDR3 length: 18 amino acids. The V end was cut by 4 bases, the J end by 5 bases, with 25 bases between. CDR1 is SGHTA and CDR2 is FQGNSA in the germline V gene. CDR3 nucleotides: TGTGCCAGCAGCTCCAAGGGGGGGGCCGGAGGCCGTTTAGATACGCAGTATTTT. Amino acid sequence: CASSSKGGAGGRLDTQYF. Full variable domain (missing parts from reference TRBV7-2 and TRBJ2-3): GAGVSQSPSNKVTEKGKDVELRCDPISGHTALYWYRQSLGQGLEFLIYFQGNSAPDKSGLPSDRFSAERTGGSVSTLTIQRTQQEDSAVYLCASSSKGGAGGRLDTQYFGPGTRLTVL.

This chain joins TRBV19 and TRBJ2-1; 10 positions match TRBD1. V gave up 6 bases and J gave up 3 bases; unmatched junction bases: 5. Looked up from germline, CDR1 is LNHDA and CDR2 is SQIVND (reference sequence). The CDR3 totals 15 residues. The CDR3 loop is CASREGTGVYNEQFF. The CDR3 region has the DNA TGTGCCAGTAGAGAAGGGACAGGGGTCTACAATGAGCAGTTCTTC.

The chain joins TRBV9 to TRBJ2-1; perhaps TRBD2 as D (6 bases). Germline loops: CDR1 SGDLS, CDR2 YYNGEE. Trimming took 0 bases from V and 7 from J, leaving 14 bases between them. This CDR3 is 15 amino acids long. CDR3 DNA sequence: TGTGCCAGCAGCGTAGAGACGGGAGAGGGGAATGAGCAGTTCTTC. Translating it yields CASSVETGEGNEQFF.

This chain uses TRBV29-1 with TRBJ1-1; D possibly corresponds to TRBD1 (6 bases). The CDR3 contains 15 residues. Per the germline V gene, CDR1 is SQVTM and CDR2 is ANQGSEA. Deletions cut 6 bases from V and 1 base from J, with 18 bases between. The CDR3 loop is CSVATPGQSNTEAFF. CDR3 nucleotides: TGCAGCGTCGCGACCCCTGGACAGTCGAACACTGAAGCTTTCTTT.

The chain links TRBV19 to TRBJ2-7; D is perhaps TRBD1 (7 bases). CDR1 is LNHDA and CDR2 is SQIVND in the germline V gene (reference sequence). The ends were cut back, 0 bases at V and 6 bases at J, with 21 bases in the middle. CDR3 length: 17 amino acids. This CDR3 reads CASSIEGGMGGPREQYF. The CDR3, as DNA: TGTGCCAGTAGTATAGAAGGGGGCATGGGGGGCCCCCGCGAGCAGTACTTC.

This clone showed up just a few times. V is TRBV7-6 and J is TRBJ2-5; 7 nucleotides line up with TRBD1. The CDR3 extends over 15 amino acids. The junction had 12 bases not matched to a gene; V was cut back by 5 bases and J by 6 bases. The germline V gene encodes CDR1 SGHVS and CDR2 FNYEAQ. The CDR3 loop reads CASSPGDRAAQTQYF. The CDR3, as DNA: TGTGCCAGCAGCCCAGGTGACAGGGCGGCCCAGACCCAGTACTTC.

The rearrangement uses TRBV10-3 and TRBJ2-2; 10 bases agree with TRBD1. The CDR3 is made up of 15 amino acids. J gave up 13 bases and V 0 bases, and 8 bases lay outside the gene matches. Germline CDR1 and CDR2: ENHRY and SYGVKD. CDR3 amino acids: CAISESGDRGVRLFF. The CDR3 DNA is TGTGCCATCAGTGAGTCCGGGGACAGGGGCGTTCGGCTGTTTTTT.

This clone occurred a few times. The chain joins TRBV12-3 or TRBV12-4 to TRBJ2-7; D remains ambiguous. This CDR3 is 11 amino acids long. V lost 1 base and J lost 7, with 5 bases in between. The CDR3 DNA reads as TGTGCCAGCAGTTTAGTACGGGAGCAGTACTTC. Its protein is CASSLVREQYF.

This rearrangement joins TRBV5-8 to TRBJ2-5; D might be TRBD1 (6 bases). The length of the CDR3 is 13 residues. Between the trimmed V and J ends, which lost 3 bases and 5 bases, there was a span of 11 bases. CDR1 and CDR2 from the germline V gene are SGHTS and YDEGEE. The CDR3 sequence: CASSYDRRETQYF. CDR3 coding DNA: TGTGCCAGCAGCTATGACAGGAGGGAGACCCAGTACTTC.